Below, 11 T cell receptor beta chains from the same sample are listed, as sequenced in a study of T cell repertoires in cytomegalovirus infection. Via MiXCR, TCRdb re-called the reads, giving one row per CDR3 protein. The data show over 100,000 distinct CDR3 sequences, with about 28% seen just once and roughly 77% held by the top ten. Antigens of these TCRs are unknown. The sample here was CD8+ T cells from cultured PBMCs, taken from culture after CMV antigen stimulation. These receptors all come from a human donor in good health (CMV status not recorded). Some clones in this sample may be carry-over from other donors' samples.

J is TRBJ2-5 and V is TRBV6-2 or TRBV6-3, with D possibly matching TRBD2 (6 bases). The CDR3 length is 15 residues. V shed 0 bases and J shed 4 bases, with 12 bases lying between them. From germline, CDR1 is MNHEY and CDR2 SVGEGT. This CDR3 reads CASSYSDTGGETQYF. The CDR3 DNA follows: TGTGCCAGCAGTTACTCAGACACCGGGGGAGAGACCCAGTACTTC.

The chain is built from TRBV27 and TRBJ2-1; 8 positions match TRBD2. V was pared by 4 bases and J by 8 bases, with 7 bases of the junction left unmatched. The CDR3 is 14 residues long. CDR1 and CDR2 (germline): MNHEY, SMNVEV (reference sequence). CDR3 DNA: TGTGCCAGCAGTTCCGGGGGGGCCGGGTATGAGCAGTTCTTC. Encoded protein: CASSSGGAGYEQFF.

V gene TRBV29-1 combines with J gene TRBJ1-1, with D unclear. The V gene's germline CDR1 is SQVTM and CDR2 ANQGSEA. The CDR3 is made up of 13 amino acids. The DNA for the CDR3 is TGCAGTGGTCTCGGGAGTATGAACACTGAAGCTTTCTTT. It specifies CSGLGSMNTEAFF.

The V call is TRBV4-1, the J call TRBJ1-5; D is undetermined. CDR1 and CDR2 (germline): MGHRA, YSYEKL. Deletions cut 5 bases from V and 7 bases from J, with 12 bases between. The CDR3 extends over 13 amino acids. CDR3 region: CASSEGAGQPQHF. The CDR3 bases are TGCGCCAGCAGCGAAGGAGCGGGCCAGCCCCAGCATTTT.

This clonotype has only a few counts. V is TRBV6-2 or TRBV6-3 and J is TRBJ2-1; TRBD2 aligns across 7 bases. The CDR3 sequence is 15 residues long. Unmatched junction bases numbered 11, after V lost 7 bases and J lost 5 bases. The V gene's germline CDR1 is MNHEY and CDR2 SVGEGT. The CDR3 sequence is CASTLRRAGDNEQFF. The CDR3 coding sequence is TGTGCCAGCACCCTGAGAAGGGCGGGGGACAATGAGCAGTTCTTC.

V is TRBV27 and J is TRBJ1-6; possibly TRBD1 for D (6 bases). Germline values: CDR1 MNHEY, CDR2 SMNVEV (reference sequence). The length of the CDR3 is 17 residues. V was pared by 1 base and J by 3 bases, with 13 bases between. In DNA, the CDR3 is TGTGCCAGCAGTTTATTGGGAGCAGGGGTCTATAATTCACCCCTCCACTTT. It yields the protein CASSLLGAGVYNSPLHF.

This clonotype was counted only a few times. The rearrangement uses TRBV27 and TRBJ2-7; 7 bases fit TRBD2. V was pared by 6 bases and J by 2 bases, with 4 bases of the junction left unmatched. Germline V gives CDR1 MNHEY, CDR2 SMNVEV (reference sequence). This CDR3 comprises 13 residues. The CDR3 protein is CASSLTSTYEQYF. CDR3 in DNA: TGTGCCAGCAGCCTGACTAGCACCTACGAGCAGTACTTC.

This clonotype was observed once. V is TRBV2 and J is TRBJ2-7; TRBD1 aligns across 7 bases. CDR1 and CDR2 from the germline V gene are SNHLY and FYNNEI. V was pared by 4 bases and J by 7 bases, with 10 bases of the junction left unmatched. There are 14 residues in the CDR3. The chain's CDR3 is CASSVGTAWLEQYF. The CDR3 DNA reads TGTGCCAGCAGTGTCGGGACAGCCTGGCTGGAGCAGTACTTC.

This clonotype was counted between two and nine times. The CDR3 region is CASSSRPGTSGVYNEQFF. DNA of the CDR3: TGTGCCAGCAGCTCCCGCCCCGGGACTAGCGGGGTCTACAATGAGCAGTTCTTC. The chain employs TRBV7-3 and TRBJ2-1; 13 bases fit TRBD2. Germline-derived CDR1 and CDR2 are SGHTA and FQGTGA. V was pared by 4 bases and J by 3 bases, with 9 bases of the junction left unmatched. The CDR3 loop spans 18 amino acids.

This clonotype was recorded a few times. The rearrangement joins TRBV7-6 to TRBJ2-2; the match to TRBD1 covers 7 bases. V was pared by 2 bases and J by 6 bases, with 3 bases of the junction left unmatched. Germline V CDR1 and CDR2: SGHVS, FNYEAQ. The length of the CDR3 is 14 residues. The CDR3 here is CASSLRQGAGELFF. In nucleotides, the CDR3 is TGTGCCAGCAGCTTAAGGCAGGGGGCCGGGGAGCTGTTTTTT.

At least ten counts were recorded for this clonotype. The chain employs TRBV7-6 and TRBJ2-7, with D perhaps given as TRBD1 or TRBD2 (5 bases each). The CDR3 has 13 residues. V was pared by 5 bases and J by 2 bases, with 10 bases between. CDR1 and CDR2 from the germline V gene are SGHVS and FNYEAQ. In DNA, the CDR3 is TGTGCCAGCAGCGGGGGTCCTACCTACGAGCAGTACTTC. Translated: CASSGGPTYEQYF.